This T cell receptor (beta chain) was identified in a study of T cell changes during pregnancy in multiple sclerosis. Generated by immunoSEQ multiplex PCR, the TCRdb table keeps only in-frame clones and is missing some. The table lists approximately 85,000 clones, approximately 90% of them singletons. CDR1 is MNHEY, CDR2 SVGAGI, per germline. The CDR3 length is 13 residues. The ends lost 6 bases at V and 5 bases at J; junction bases unmatched: 6. The receptor comes from a female donor with multiple sclerosis, enrolled in a pregnancy study. The J gene is TRBJ1-1, the V gene TRBV6-5, with 7 bases identical to TRBD1. The sample here was peripheral blood, taken in the first trimester of pregnancy. CDR3 loop: CASSRRQGTEAFF. The DNA for the CDR3 is TGTGCCAGCAGCAGGAGACAGGGAACTGAAGCTTTCTTT.